The 5 T cell receptor beta chains in this list originate from one sample, sequenced in a study of shared clonotypes between healthy human individuals. Using immunoSEQ multiplex PCR, the repertoire was profiled, and TCRdb retains in-frame clones only, with some absent. In the table there are approximately 640,000 clones, about 90% of which are singletons. Material for sequencing was memory CD8+ T cells from PBMCs. As to subset: CD45RO+ cells pooled with CCR7-negative TemRA cells. The receptors were sampled from a young man in good health. Some clones in this sample may be carry-over from other donors' samples.

The V and J genes are TRBV7-8 and TRBJ1-3; 9 nucleotides align to TRBD1. The CDR3 sequence is 14 residues long. V trimming: 5 bases; J trimming: 8 bases; junction bases outside the gene matches: 7. Germline loops: CDR1 SGHVS, CDR2 FQNEAQ. Here the CDR3 DNA reads TGTGCCAGCAGCCTTGGACAGGGGAAGGACACCATATATTTT. Its translation: CASSLGQGKDTIYF. The whole variable domain, remainder taken from reference TRBV7-8 and TRBJ1-3, is GAGVSQSPRYKVAKRGQDVALRCDPISGHVSLFWYQQALGQGPEFLTYFQNEAQLDKSGLPSDRFFAERPEGSVSTLKIQRTQQEDSAVYLCASSLGQGKDTIYFGEGSWLTVV.

In DNA form, the CDR3 reads TGTGCCAGCAGCTACACGACAGGGGAGGACATTCAGTACTTC. Protein sequence: CASSYTTGEDIQYF. This chain joins TRBV7-9 and TRBJ2-4, with TRBD1 identical over 8 bases. The CDR3 covers 14 residues. The J segment lost 8 bases and the V segment lost 4 bases, leaving 7 bases of the junction unmatched. Germline V CDR1 and CDR2: SEHNR, FQNEAQ (reference sequence).

The sample holds one count of this clone. CDR3 residues: CASSRPGSRLPNEQFF. The CDR3 DNA follows: TGTGCCAGCAGCCGACCCGGGAGTCGACTACCTAATGAGCAGTTCTTC. The chain couples TRBV4-2 to TRBJ2-1, with D tentatively TRBD2 (6 bases). This CDR3 region has 16 residues. Germline loops: CDR1 LGHNA, CDR2 YNFKEQ. V gave up 4 bases and J gave up 7 bases, with 20 bases separating them.

V is TRBV11-2 and J is TRBJ1-2; possibly TRBD1 for D (6 bases). Germline V lookup: CDR1 SGHAT, CDR2 FQNNGV. Trimming pared 5 bases from V and 8 bases from J, leaving 15 bases between. This CDR3 comprises 13 residues. CDR3 in DNA: TGTGCCAGCAGCCCCGGGACAAGGAGGGGCTACACCTTC. Translating it yields CASSPGTRRGYTF.

V gene TRBV19 combines with J gene TRBJ2-1; 8 bases are shared with TRBD2. The J segment lost 4 bases and the V segment lost 7 bases, leaving 6 bases of the junction unmatched. Germline V gene sequence: CDR1 LNHDA, CDR2 SQIVND (reference sequence). The CDR3 is 14 residues long. The CDR3 spells CASTQRGKYNEQFF. CDR3 bases: TGTGCCAGTACGCAGCGGGGGAAATACAATGAGCAGTTCTTC.